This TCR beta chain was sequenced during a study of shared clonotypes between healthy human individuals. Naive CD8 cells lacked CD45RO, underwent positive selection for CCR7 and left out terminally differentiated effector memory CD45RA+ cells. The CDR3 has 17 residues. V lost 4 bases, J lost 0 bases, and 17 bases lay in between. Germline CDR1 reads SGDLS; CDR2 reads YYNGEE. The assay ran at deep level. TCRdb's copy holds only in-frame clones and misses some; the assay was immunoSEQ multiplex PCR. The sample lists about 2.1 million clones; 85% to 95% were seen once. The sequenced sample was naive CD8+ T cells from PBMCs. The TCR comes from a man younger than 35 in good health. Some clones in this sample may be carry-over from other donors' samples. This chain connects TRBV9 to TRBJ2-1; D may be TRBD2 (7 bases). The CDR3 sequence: CASSRGAASGSYNEQFF. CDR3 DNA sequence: TGTGCCAGCAGCCGGGGGGCGGCTAGCGGCTCCTACAATGAGCAGTTCTTC.